The clone carrying this T cell receptor beta chain has just a few counts. The library was built from around 0.4 ug RNA with molecular barcoded adaptors for alpha/delta and beta/gamma chains. In TCRdb, the reads were re-called with MiXCR into one record per CDR3 protein. The sample carries fewer than 45,000 distinct CDR3 sequences, roughly an eighth recorded once. The germline gives CDR1 SGHRS, CDR2 YFSETQ. This CDR3 has 16 amino acids. The ends lost 0 bases at V and 6 bases at J; junction bases unmatched: 2. This specimen belongs to a study of read filtering for tumor transcriptome and immune sequencing.

Sequenced sample: a population of CD138-negative cells sorted from bone marrow. The sequence came from a donor aged 40 or older with multiple myeloma. The genes are TRBV5-1 and TRBJ1-6, with 11 bases identical to TRBD1. CDR3 bases: TGCGCCAGCAGCTTGGGAGGACAGGGGGCTAATTCACCCCTCCACTTT. It is translated as CASSLGGQGANSPLHF.